This TCR beta chain derives from a study of T cell responses to AZD1222 COVID-19 vaccine. This clone was seen once. V lost 3 bases to trimming and J lost 0 bases, with 3 bases between them. From germline, CDR1 is LNHDA and CDR2 SQIVND (reference sequence). This CDR3 has 13 amino acids. Only in-frame clones appear in the TCRdb table, and some are missing; sequencing was by immunoSEQ multiplex PCR. Of approximately 120,000 clones detected, approximately 89% appear once; the ten largest clones hold about 4.4%. The source was peripheral blood, collected 28 days after the second AZD1222 dose. The rearrangement links TRBV19 to TRBJ2-1, with no clear D. The TCR comes from an adult who received the AZD1222 COVID-19 vaccine. The CDR3 sequence is CASSIPSYNEQFF. The CDR3 DNA follows: TGTGCCAGTAGTATCCCCTCCTACAATGAGCAGTTCTTC.